These 21 T cell receptor beta chains originate from one sample sequenced in a study of blood T cells in healthy people across ages. Primed by a sample-barcoded 5' primer and a J-beta primer mix, a second PCR proceeded for about 6 to 11 cycles. TCRdb used MiXCR to reprocess the 5' RACE reads, holding one entry per CDR3 protein. The data hold 1.5 million to 2 million distinct CDR3 sequences, with 25% to 30% observed a single time. Input material: blood. Every receptor here comes from a woman in her twenties or thirties in good health.

This clonotype occurred a few times. The chain employs TRBV5-6 and TRBJ2-5, with 13 nucleotides matching TRBD2. Trimming took 7 bases from V and 5 from J; bases not matched to a gene: 5. Germline V gene lookup returns CDR1 SGHDT and CDR2 YYEEEE. This CDR3 is 14 amino acids long. The CDR3 sequence is CASSGLAGDETQYF. The CDR3 bases are TGTGCCAGCTCAGGACTAGCGGGGGATGAGACCCAGTACTTC.

V usage is TRBV20-1 and J usage is TRBJ2-3; 10 bases line up with TRBD1. This CDR3 comprises 16 residues. The V and J ends lost 7 bases and 2 bases, in that order; junction bases with no gene match: 12. Germline CDR1 DFQATT, CDR2 SNEGSKA (reference sequence). CDR3: CSVRSPGQGITDTQYF. The CDR3 nucleotides read TGCAGTGTCCGATCGCCGGGACAGGGGATCACAGATACGCAGTATTTT.

This clonotype was seen a handful of times. The J gene is TRBJ1-4, the V gene TRBV14; possible D gene TRBD1, 5 bases. The CDR3 loop spans 15 amino acids. V was trimmed by 0 bases and J by 2 bases, leaving 7 bases between them. Germline CDR1 is SGHDN and CDR2 is FVKESK. CDR3 sequence (DNA): TGTGCCAGCAGCCAAGAGAGGGGTACTAATGAAAAACTGTTTTTT. Translated, it gives CASSQERGTNEKLFF.

This clonotype turned up a few times. J is TRBJ1-2 and V is TRBV7-9; 7 bases align to TRBD1. V was clipped by 7 bases and J by 7 bases; unmatched bases: 12. Germline lookup yields CDR1 SEHNR and CDR2 FQNEAQ (reference sequence). The CDR3 sequence is 14 residues long. CDR3 DNA: TGTGCCAGCAACTCAGCTGACAGGGTTCTTGGCTACACCTTC. It yields the protein CASNSADRVLGYTF.

This clonotype appeared a few times. The chain joins TRBV6-1 to TRBJ2-3; 8 positions match TRBD2. CDR1 is MNHNS, CDR2 SASEGT, per germline. Trimming at V came to 3 bases and at J to 4 bases, leaving 3 bases not matched to a gene. This CDR3 spans 14 amino acids. The CDR3 protein is CASSDGGGSDTQYF. CDR3 sequence (DNA): TGTGCCAGCAGTGACGGCGGGGGGTCAGATACGCAGTATTTT.

This clonotype was observed a few times. The chain joins TRBV7-9 to TRBJ1-6; D is unresolved. The CDR3 extends over 14 amino acids. The germline gives CDR1 SEHNR, CDR2 FQNEAQ (reference sequence). Trimming took off 3 bases at V and 9 bases at J, with 12 bases between the two ends. CDR3 sequence (DNA): TGTGCCAGCAGCTTGACCACCGGGGTTTCACCCCTCCACTTT. Its translation is CASSLTTGVSPLHF.

CDR3 protein: CASSWTSGLNEQFF. The CDR3 DNA reads as TGTGCCAGCAGCTGGACTAGCGGTTTAAATGAGCAGTTCTTC. This chain connects TRBV7-2 to TRBJ2-1; TRBD2 matches 10 bases. With 4 bases clipped from V and 7 bases from J, the junction kept 4 bases outside the gene matches. Germline CDR1 is SGHTA and CDR2 is FQGNSA. This CDR3 has 14 amino acids.

The chain employs TRBV5-6 and TRBJ2-3, with 15 bases that match TRBD2. Trimming took 4 bases from V and 4 from J; bases not matched to a gene: 7. Germline V CDR1 and CDR2: SGHDT, YYEEEE. This CDR3 region has 17 residues. In DNA form, the CDR3 reads TGTGCCAGCAGCCCCGGACTAGCGGGAGGGCACGCAGATACGCAGTATTTT. Amino acids: CASSPGLAGGHADTQYF.

The chain carries TRBV5-1 and TRBJ2-1; D is possibly TRBD1 or TRBD2 (6 bases each). V lost 0 bases and J lost 10, with 20 bases in between. CDR1 SGHRS and CDR2 YFSETQ come from the germline V gene. The CDR3 is 16 amino acids. The CDR3 nucleotides read TGCGCCAGCAGCTTGGGGGCCGGGGGCCCCCAGGGGGAGCAGTTCTTC. Translating it yields CASSLGAGGPQGEQFF.

This clonotype was seen more than once but under ten times. The rearrangement joins TRBV27 to TRBJ1-1, with a tentative D call TRBD1 (6 bases). With 4 bases removed from V and 5 bases from J, the gap between germline ends came to 14 bases. CDR3 length equals 14 residues. Germline V gene data show CDR1 as MNHEY and CDR2 as SMNVEV (reference sequence). The CDR3 DNA reads TGTGCCAGCAGTTCCCTGGCAGGGGAAACTGAAGCTTTCTTT. Translation gives CASSSLAGETEAFF.

The chain has TRBV20-1 and TRBJ2-5, with a weak D call TRBD1 (6 bases). The CDR3 is 15 residues long. Germline V gene lookup returns CDR1 DFQATT and CDR2 SNEGSKA (reference sequence). V lost 7 bases and J 5 bases, leaving 23 bases between the germline ends. This CDR3 reads CSVLPESTGSETQYF. CDR3 nucleotides: TGCAGTGTCCTCCCAGAATCAACAGGGTCGGAGACCCAGTACTTC.

The chain joins TRBV6-6 to TRBJ2-6; possible D gene TRBD2, 7 bases. V lost 6 bases and J 0 bases, leaving 15 bases between the germline ends. Germline CDR1 is MNHNY and CDR2 is SVGAGI (reference sequence). The CDR3 runs to 17 residues. The CDR3 spells CASRPTGGSSGANVLTF. CDR3 coding DNA: TGTGCCAGCAGACCGACAGGCGGGAGCTCTGGGGCCAACGTCCTGACTTTC.

This rearrangement joins TRBV20-1 to TRBJ2-1, with D tentatively TRBD1 (6 bases). V was clipped by 5 bases and J by 5 bases, with 19 bases between them. In germline, CDR1 is DFQATT, CDR2 SNEGSKA (reference sequence). The CDR3 is made up of 15 amino acids. The CDR3 is CSAPNRVFLDNEQFF. The CDR3, as DNA: TGCAGTGCTCCGAACAGGGTTTTCTTGGACAATGAGCAGTTCTTC.

The rearrangement joins TRBV20-1 to TRBJ1-5; tentative D call: TRBD1 (5 bases). Germline V lookup: CDR1 DFQATT, CDR2 SNEGSKA (reference sequence). Trimming stripped 3 bases from V and 2 bases from J, with 11 bases between. The CDR3 contains 14 residues. CDR3 in amino acids: CSASPGVGNQPQHF. CDR3 in DNA: TGCAGTGCTAGCCCGGGGGTCGGCAATCAGCCCCAGCATTTT.

This clonotype was counted at least ten times. The chain carries TRBV5-1 and TRBJ2-7; 7 bases fit TRBD1. Looked up from germline, CDR1 is SGHRS and CDR2 is YFSETQ. Trimming cost V 6 bases and J 0 bases; bases outside gene matches: 6. CDR3 length: 14 amino acids. CDR3 residues: CASTWTGVSYEQYF. The CDR3, as DNA: TGCGCCAGCACCTGGACAGGAGTCTCCTACGAGCAGTACTTC.

Ten or more counts support this clonotype. The chain links TRBV28 to TRBJ2-7; D remains ambiguous. The germline V and J ends were trimmed by 5 bases and 2 bases, with 10 bases remaining between them. Looked up from germline, CDR1 is MDHEN and CDR2 is SYDVKM. The CDR3 is made up of 13 amino acids. In nucleotides, the CDR3 is TGTGCCAGCAGTCAAAGGAGCCCCTACGAGCAGTACTTC. It codes for CASSQRSPYEQYF.

This clonotype was picked up many times. The V call is TRBV25-1, the J call TRBJ2-5; no clear D gene. The J call may not be correct, given that the DNA end is closer to TRBJ2-7. This CDR3 spans 11 amino acids. The V gene's germline CDR1 is MGHDK and CDR2 SYGVNS. CDR3 bases: TGTGCCAGCAGTGAGACATCCGAGCAGTACTTC. Translation: CASSETSEQYF.

The CDR3 sequence is CASSIPGGGYTF. The CDR3 region has the DNA TGTGCCAGCAGCATCCCGGGGGGAGGCTACACCTTC. This rearrangement joins TRBV7-9 to TRBJ1-2, with D possibly matching TRBD1 (5 bases). Germline loops: CDR1 SEHNR, CDR2 FQNEAQ (reference sequence). Trimming left V 5 bases short and J 8 bases short, with 12 bases between. The CDR3 spans 12 residues.

The V gene is TRBV15, the J gene TRBJ1-2; tentative D call: TRBD1 (6 bases). Trimming took 0 bases from V and 4 from J, leaving 12 bases between them. Germline CDR1 and CDR2: LNHNV and YYDKDF (reference sequence). This CDR3 contains 15 residues. For the CDR3, the DNA is TGTGCCACCAGCAGAGAGGGGGCGCACGGCTATGGCTACACCTTC. Its protein product is CATSREGAHGYGYTF.

This clonotype was detected only a few times. The chain carries TRBV7-9 and TRBJ2-7, with 13 bases matching TRBD2. CDR1 and CDR2 from the germline V gene are SEHNR and FQNEAQ (reference sequence). The length of the CDR3 is 15 residues. J gave up 0 bases and V 11 bases, and 7 bases lay outside the gene matches. For the CDR3, the DNA is TGTGCCTGCGGACTAGCGGGGGATAGCTCCTACGAGCAGTACTTC. Amino acids: CACGLAGDSSYEQYF.

The V gene is TRBV20-1, the J gene TRBJ2-3; TRBD2 might be the D (6 bases). The CDR3 totals 15 residues. The ends were cut back, 6 bases at V and 5 bases at J, with 21 bases in the middle. Germline loops: CDR1 DFQATT, CDR2 SNEGSKA (reference sequence). Here the CDR3 DNA reads TGCAGTGCCCCGCCGTCGGGGGATGGTGAAGATACGCAGTATTTT. Translated: CSAPPSGDGEDTQYF.